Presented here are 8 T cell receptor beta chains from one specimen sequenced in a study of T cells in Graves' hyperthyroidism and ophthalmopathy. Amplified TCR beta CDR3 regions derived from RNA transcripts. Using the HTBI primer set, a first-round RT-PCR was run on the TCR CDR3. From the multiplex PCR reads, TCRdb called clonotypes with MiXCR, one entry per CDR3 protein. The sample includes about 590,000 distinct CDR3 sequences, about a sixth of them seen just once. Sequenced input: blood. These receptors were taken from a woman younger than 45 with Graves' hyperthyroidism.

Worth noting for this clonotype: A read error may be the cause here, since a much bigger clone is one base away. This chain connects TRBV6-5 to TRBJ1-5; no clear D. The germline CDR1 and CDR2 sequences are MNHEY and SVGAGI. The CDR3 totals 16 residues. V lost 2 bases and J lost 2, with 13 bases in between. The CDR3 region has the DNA TGTGCCAGCAGTTACAACCCGGGGTCAGGCAATCAGCCCCAGCATTTT. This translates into CASSYNPGSGNQPQHF.

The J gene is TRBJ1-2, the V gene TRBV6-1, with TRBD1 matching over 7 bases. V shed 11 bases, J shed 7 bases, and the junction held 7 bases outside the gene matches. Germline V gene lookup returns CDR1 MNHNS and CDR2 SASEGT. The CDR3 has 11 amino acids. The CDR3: CAGQRGPGYTF. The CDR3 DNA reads TGTGCCGGACAGAGGGGGCCTGGCTACACCTTC.

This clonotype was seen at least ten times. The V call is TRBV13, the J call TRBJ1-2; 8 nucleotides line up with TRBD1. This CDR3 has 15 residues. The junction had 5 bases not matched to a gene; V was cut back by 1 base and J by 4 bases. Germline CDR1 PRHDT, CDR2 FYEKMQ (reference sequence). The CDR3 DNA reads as TGTGCCAGCAGCTTAGTCGGGACAGGCTTCTATGGCTACACCTTC. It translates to CASSLVGTGFYGYTF. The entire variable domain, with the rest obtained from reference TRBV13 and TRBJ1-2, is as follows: AAGVIQSPRHLIKEKRETATLKCYPIPRHDTVYWYQQGPGQDPQFLISFYEKMQSDKGSIPDRFSAQQFSDYHSELNMSSLELGDSALYFCASSLVGTGFYGYTFGSGTRLTVV.

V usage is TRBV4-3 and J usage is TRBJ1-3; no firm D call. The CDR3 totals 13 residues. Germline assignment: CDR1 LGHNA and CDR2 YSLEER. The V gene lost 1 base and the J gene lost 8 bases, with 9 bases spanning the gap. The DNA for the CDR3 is TGCGCCAGCAGCCAAGTCGGTGGGTACACCATATATTTT. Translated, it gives CASSQVGGYTIYF.

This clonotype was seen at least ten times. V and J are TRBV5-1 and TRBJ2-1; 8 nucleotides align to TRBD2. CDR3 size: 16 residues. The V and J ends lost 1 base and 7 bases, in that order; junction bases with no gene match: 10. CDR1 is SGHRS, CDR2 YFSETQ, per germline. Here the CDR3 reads CASSLIGLAMGNEQFF. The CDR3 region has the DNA TGCGCCAGCAGCTTGATAGGACTAGCAATGGGGAATGAGCAGTTCTTC.

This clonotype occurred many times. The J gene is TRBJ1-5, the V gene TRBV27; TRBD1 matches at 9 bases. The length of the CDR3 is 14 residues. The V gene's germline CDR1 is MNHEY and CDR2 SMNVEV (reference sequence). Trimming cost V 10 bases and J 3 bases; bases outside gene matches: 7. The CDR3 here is CAIRDRDDNQPQHF. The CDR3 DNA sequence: TGTGCCATCAGGGACAGGGATGACAATCAGCCCCAGCATTTT.

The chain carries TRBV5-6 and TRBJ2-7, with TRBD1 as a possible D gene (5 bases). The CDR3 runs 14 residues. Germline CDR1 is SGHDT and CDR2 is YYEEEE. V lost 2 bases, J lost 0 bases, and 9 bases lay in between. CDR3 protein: CASSFLRGSYEQYF. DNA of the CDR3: TGTGCCAGCAGCTTCCTTAGGGGCTCCTACGAGCAGTACTTC.

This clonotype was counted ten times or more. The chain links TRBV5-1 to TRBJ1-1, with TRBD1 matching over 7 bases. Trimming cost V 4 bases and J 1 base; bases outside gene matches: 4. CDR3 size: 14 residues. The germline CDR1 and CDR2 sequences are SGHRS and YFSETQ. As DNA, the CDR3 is TGCGCCAGCAGCAGCTGGACAGGGAACACTGAAGCTTTCTTT. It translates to CASSSWTGNTEAFF.